The 14 T cell receptor beta chains below were found in one sample sequenced in a study of blood T cells in healthy people across ages. Combining a sample-barcoded 5' primer with a J-beta primer mix, a second PCR ran for roughly 7 to 12 cycles. In TCRdb, the 5' RACE reads were re-called with MiXCR into one record per CDR3 protein. The table shows about 1.6 million distinct CDR3 sequences, with around 36% occurring only once. Specimen: blood. Every receptor here comes from a woman in her twenties or thirties in good health.

The chain is built from TRBV5-1 and TRBJ1-1; D is undetermined. The V gene lost 4 bases and the J gene lost 0 bases, with 16 bases spanning the gap. Germline CDR1 is SGHRS and CDR2 is YFSETQ. This CDR3 region has 16 residues. The DNA of the CDR3 is TGCGCCAGCAGCCACGGACGGTTACGTTTGAACACTGAAGCTTTCTTT. Its protein product is CASSHGRLRLNTEAFF.

V gene TRBV28 combines with J gene TRBJ2-3, with D tentatively TRBD2 (8 bases). CDR3 size: 18 residues. V was cut by 3 bases and J by 2 bases, with 21 bases left in between. Looked up from germline, CDR1 is MDHEN and CDR2 is SYDVKM. The CDR3 region has the DNA TGTGCCAGCAGTTTTGCTACAGGGGTAGCGGGATCCACAGATACGCAGTATTTT. Its translation is CASSFATGVAGSTDTQYF.

The J gene is TRBJ1-5, the V gene TRBV29-1, with D unresolved. CDR1 is SQVTM, CDR2 ANQGSEA, per germline. CDR3 length: 13 residues. Trimming left V 2 bases short and J 0 bases short, with 5 bases between. The CDR3 sequence is CSVEQDSNQPQHF. The CDR3 DNA sequence: TGCAGCGTTGAACAGGATAGCAATCAGCCCCAGCATTTT.

This clonotype has a handful of counts. The chain combines TRBV29-1 with TRBJ1-1; 7 nucleotides agree with TRBD1. From germline, CDR1 is SQVTM and CDR2 ANQGSEA. The ends lost 6 bases at V and 8 bases at J; junction bases unmatched: 12. The CDR3 is 13 amino acids. CDR3 sequence (DNA): TGCAGCGTCCAAGGGGGCACCCCAGGCGAAGCTTTCTTT. The encoded protein is CSVQGGTPGEAFF.

The chain is built from TRBV7-2 and TRBJ2-7, with D perhaps TRBD2 (6 bases). Deletions cut 5 bases from V and 2 bases from J, with 22 bases between. The germline CDR1 and CDR2 sequences are SGHTA and FQGNSA. The CDR3 has 17 residues. The CDR3 reads CASSPSSTGAAPYEQYF. DNA of the CDR3: TGTGCCAGCAGCCCTAGCTCAACGGGAGCGGCCCCCTACGAGCAGTACTTC.

This chain connects TRBV5-1 to TRBJ2-5, with D tentatively TRBD2 (6 bases). CDR1 SGHRS and CDR2 YFSETQ come from the germline V gene. Trimming left V 0 bases short and J 3 bases short, with 12 bases between. This CDR3 region has 15 residues. CDR3 in DNA: TGCGCCAGCAGCTTGGAATCGGGGGTGAAAGAGACCCAGTACTTC. This encodes CASSLESGVKETQYF.

This clonotype was counted many times. The rearrangement uses TRBV2 and TRBJ2-7; D not certain. Germline assignment: CDR1 SNHLY and CDR2 FYNNEI. Trimming shortened V by 10 bases and J by 4 bases, and 14 bases separated the two germline ends. The CDR3 spans 12 residues. CDR3 bases: TGTGCCACCAGCGAGACAAAGTACGAGCAGTACTTC. Amino acids: CATSETKYEQYF. The full variable domain, rest sourced from reference TRBV2 and TRBJ2-7, is EPEVTQTPSHQVTQMGQEVILRCVPISNHLYFYWYRQILGQKVEFLVSFYNNEISEKSEIFDDQFSVERPDGSNFTLKIRSTKLEDSAMYFCATSETKYEQYFGPGTRLTVT.

This clonotype was counted a few times. This sequence joins TRBV20-1 and TRBJ2-5, with 7 bases identical to TRBD2. The CDR3 spans 15 residues. The V gene's germline CDR1 is DFQATT and CDR2 SNEGSKA (reference sequence). V trimming: 5 bases; J trimming: 2 bases; junction bases outside the gene matches: 11. In DNA form, the CDR3 reads TGCAGTGCTCACCTGGCGCTAGCGGTGCAAGAGACCCAGTACTTC. Amino acid sequence: CSAHLALAVQETQYF.

A few counts support this clonotype. V is TRBV6-1 and J is TRBJ1-2; no firm D call. The V gene lost 2 bases and the J gene lost 6 bases, with 4 bases spanning the gap. CDR3 length: 11 residues. From germline, CDR1 is MNHNS and CDR2 SASEGT. Here the CDR3 DNA reads TGTGCCAGCAGTGAAATTAATGGCTACACCTTC. Its translation: CASSEINGYTF.

This chain joins TRBV10-3 and TRBJ1-1; 7 nucleotides line up with TRBD1. After removal of 7 bases from V and 6 bases from J, the junction contained 11 bases not matched to a gene. This CDR3 comprises 14 residues. Germline assignment: CDR1 ENHRY and CDR2 SYGVKD. The CDR3: CAIKLQGKGAEAFF. In nucleotides, the CDR3 is TGTGCCATCAAGCTACAGGGGAAGGGGGCTGAAGCTTTCTTT.

This clonotype was seen only a few times. CDR3 DNA sequence: TGTGCCAGCAGCTTAGATCTTTCTGGCTACACCTTC. Translated: CASSLDLSGYTF. The V gene is TRBV7-9, the J gene TRBJ1-2; D gene uncertain. The CDR3 loop spans 12 amino acids. Deletions cut 1 base from V and 7 bases from J, with 7 bases between. Germline CDR1 is SEHNR and CDR2 is FQNEAQ (reference sequence).

The genes are TRBV3-1 and TRBJ2-1; D is ambiguous. CDR1 is LGHDT, CDR2 YNNKEL, per germline (reference sequence). The CDR3 is made up of 15 amino acids. The germline V and J ends were trimmed by 0 bases and 4 bases, with 10 bases remaining between them. The CDR3 loop reads CASSQELVVYNEQFF. DNA for the CDR3: TGTGCCAGCAGCCAAGAACTCGTAGTGTACAATGAGCAGTTCTTC.

At least ten counts were recorded for this clonotype. V gene TRBV20-1 combines with J gene TRBJ2-2; D is perhaps TRBD2 (6 bases). The V gene's germline CDR1 is DFQATT and CDR2 SNEGSKA (reference sequence). The CDR3 length is 14 residues. The ends were cut back, 3 bases at V and 1 base at J, with 9 bases in the middle. The DNA of the CDR3 is TGCAGTGCTAGGGTGGGGGGGAACACCGGGGAGCTGTTTTTT. Translating it yields CSARVGGNTGELFF.

The chain links TRBV4-3 to TRBJ2-1, with D tentatively TRBD2 (6 bases). With 0 bases removed from V and 10 bases from J, the gap between germline ends came to 19 bases. Germline V gives CDR1 LGHNA, CDR2 YSLEER. CDR3 length: 16 residues. The CDR3 loop is CASSQDPLGEAKEQFF. The CDR3 region has the DNA TGCGCCAGCAGCCAAGATCCTCTCGGGGAGGCCAAAGAGCAGTTCTTC.